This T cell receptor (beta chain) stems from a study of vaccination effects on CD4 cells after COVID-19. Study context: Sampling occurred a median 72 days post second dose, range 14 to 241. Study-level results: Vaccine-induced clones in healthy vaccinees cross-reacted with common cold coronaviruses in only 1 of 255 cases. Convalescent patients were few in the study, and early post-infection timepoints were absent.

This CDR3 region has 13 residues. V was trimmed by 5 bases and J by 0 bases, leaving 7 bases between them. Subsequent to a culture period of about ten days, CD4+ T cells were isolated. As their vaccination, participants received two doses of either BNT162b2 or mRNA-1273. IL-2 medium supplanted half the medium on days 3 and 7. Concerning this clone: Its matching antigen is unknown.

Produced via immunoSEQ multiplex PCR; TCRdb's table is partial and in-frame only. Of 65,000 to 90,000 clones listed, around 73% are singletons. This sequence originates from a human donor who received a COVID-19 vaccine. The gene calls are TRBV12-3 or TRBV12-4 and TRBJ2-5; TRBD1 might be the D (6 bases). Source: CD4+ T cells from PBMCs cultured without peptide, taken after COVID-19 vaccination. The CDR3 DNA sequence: TGTGCCAGCAGTCGACAGGACCAAGAGACCCAGTACTTC. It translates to CASSRQDQETQYF.